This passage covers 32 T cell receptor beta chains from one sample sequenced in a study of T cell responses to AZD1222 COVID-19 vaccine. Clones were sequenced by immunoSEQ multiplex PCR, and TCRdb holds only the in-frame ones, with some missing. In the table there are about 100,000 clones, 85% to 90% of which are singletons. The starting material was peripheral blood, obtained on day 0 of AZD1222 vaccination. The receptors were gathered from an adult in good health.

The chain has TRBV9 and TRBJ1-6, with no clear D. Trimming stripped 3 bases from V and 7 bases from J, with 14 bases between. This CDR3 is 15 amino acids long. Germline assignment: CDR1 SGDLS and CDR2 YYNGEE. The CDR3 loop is CASSAEGRGNSPLHF. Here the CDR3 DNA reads TGTGCCAGCAGCGCAGAAGGACGGGGAAATTCACCCCTCCACTTT.

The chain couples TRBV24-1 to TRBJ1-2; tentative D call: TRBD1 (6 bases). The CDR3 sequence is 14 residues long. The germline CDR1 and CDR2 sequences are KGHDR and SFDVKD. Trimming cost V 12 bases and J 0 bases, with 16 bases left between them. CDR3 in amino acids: CALLTGLPNYGYTF. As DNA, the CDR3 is TGTGCCTTATTAACAGGGCTCCCTAACTATGGCTACACCTTC.

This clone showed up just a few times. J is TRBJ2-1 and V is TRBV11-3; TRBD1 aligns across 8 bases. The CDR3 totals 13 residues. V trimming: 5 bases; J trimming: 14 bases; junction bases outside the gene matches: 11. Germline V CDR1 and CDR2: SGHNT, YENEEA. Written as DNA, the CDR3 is TGTGCCAGCAGCGCATCCGGGACAGGTAACGAGTTCTTC. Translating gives CASSASGTGNEFF. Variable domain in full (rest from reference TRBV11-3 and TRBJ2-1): EAGVVQSPRYKIIEKKQPVAFWCNPISGHNTLYWYLQNLGQGPELLIRYENEEAVDDSQLPKDRFSAERLKGVDSTLKIQPAELGDSAVYLCASSASGTGNEFFGPGTRLTVL.

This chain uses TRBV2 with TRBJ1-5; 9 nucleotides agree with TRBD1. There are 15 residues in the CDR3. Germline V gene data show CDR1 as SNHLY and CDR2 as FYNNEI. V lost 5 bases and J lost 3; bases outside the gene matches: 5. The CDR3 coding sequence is TGTGCCAGCAGTCAACAGGGGGCGCCCAATCAGCCCCAGCATTTT. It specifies CASSQQGAPNQPQHF.

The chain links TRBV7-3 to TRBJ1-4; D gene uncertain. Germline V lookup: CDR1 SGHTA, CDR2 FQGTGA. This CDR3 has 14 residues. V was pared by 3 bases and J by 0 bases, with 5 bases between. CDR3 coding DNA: TGTGCCAGCAGCTTGGATGCAACTAATGAAAAACTGTTTTTT. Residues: CASSLDATNEKLFF.

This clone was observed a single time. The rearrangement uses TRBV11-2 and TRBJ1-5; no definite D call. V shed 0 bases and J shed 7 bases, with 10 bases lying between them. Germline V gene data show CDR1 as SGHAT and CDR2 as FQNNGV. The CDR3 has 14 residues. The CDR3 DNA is TGTGCCAGCAGCTTAGAAGGTACGGGGCAGCCCCAGCATTTT. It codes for CASSLEGTGQPQHF.

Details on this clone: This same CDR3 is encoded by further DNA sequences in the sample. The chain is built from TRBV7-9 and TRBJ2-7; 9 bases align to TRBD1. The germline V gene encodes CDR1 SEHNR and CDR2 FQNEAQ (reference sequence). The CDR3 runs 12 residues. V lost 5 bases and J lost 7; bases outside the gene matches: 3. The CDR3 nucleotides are TGTGCCAGCAGCCTCGGGACAGGGGAGCAGTACTTC. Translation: CASSLGTGEQYF.

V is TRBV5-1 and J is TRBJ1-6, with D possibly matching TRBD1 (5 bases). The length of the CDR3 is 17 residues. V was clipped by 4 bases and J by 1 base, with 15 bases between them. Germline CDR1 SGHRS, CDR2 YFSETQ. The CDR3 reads CASSPGGYVSYNSPLHF. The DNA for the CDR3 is TGCGCCAGCAGCCCGGGGGGATATGTTTCCTATAATTCACCCCTCCACTTT.

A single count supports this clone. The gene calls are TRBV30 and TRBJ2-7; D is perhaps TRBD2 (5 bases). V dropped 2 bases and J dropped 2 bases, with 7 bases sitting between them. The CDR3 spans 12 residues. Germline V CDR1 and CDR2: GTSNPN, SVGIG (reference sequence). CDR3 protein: CAWSSGTYEQYF. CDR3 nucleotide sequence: TGTGCCTGGAGTAGCGGAACCTACGAGCAGTACTTC.

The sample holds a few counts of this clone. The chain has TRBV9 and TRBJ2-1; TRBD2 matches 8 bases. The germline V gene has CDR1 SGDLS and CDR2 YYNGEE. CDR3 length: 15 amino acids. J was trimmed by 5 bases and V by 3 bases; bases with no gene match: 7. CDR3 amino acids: CASSATGTSDNEQFF. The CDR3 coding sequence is TGTGCCAGCAGCGCAACCGGGACTAGTGACAATGAGCAGTTCTTC. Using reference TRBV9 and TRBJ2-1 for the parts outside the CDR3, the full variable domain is DSGVTQTPKHLITATGQRVTLRCSPRSGDLSVYWYQQSLDQGLQFLIQYYNGEERAKGNILERFSAQQFPDLHSELNLSSLELGDSALYFCASSATGTSDNEQFFGPGTRLTVL.

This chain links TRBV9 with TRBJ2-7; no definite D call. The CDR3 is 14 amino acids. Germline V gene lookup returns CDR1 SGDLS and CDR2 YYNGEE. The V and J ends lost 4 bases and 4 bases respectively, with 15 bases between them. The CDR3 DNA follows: TGTGCCAGCAGCCGTGAACTGAACGGGTACGAGCAGTACTTC. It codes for CASSRELNGYEQYF.

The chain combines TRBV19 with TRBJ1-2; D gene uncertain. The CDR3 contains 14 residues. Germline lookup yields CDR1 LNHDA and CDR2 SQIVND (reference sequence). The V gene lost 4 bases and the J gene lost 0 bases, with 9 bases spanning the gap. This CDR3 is CASSSGAANYGYTF. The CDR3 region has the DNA TGTGCCAGTAGTAGCGGAGCCGCTAACTATGGCTACACCTTC.

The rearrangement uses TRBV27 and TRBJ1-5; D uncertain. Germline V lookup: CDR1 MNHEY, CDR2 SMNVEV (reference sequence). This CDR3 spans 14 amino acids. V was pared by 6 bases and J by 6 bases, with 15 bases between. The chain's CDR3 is CASRFTGRGQPQHF. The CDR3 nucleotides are TGTGCCAGCAGATTCACCGGAAGAGGTCAGCCCCAGCATTTT.

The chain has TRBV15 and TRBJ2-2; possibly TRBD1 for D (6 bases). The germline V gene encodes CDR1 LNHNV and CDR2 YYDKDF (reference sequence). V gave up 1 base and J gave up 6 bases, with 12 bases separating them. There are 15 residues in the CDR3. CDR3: CATSRGGRGAGELFF. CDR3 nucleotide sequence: TGTGCCACCAGCAGAGGTGGCAGGGGAGCCGGGGAGCTGTTTTTT.

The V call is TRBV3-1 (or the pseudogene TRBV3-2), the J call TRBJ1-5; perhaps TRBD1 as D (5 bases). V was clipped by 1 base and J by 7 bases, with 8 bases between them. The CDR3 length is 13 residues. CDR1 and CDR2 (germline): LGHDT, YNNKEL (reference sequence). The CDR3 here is CASSQAGEQPQHF. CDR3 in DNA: TGTGCCAGCAGCCAAGCGGGGGAACAGCCCCAGCATTTT.

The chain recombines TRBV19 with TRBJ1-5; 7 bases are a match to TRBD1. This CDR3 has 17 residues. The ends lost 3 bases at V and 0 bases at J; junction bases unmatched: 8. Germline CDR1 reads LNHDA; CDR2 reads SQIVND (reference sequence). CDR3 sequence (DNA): TGTGCCAGTAGTATCGACGGGACAGCATATAGCAATCAGCCCCAGCATTTT. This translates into CASSIDGTAYSNQPQHF.

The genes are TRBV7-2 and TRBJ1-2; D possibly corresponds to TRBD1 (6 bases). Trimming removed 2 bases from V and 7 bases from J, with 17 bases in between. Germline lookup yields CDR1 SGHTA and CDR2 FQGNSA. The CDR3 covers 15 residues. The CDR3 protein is CASSLSFGGAAGYTF. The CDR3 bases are TGTGCCAGCAGCTTATCATTCGGGGGGGCCGCTGGCTACACCTTC.

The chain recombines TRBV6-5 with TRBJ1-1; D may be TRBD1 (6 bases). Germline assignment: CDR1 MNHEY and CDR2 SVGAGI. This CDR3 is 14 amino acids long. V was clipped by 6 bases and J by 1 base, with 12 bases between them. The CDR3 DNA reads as TGTGCCAGCAGCCTGGACAGATCGAACACTGAAGCTTTCTTT. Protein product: CASSLDRSNTEAFF.

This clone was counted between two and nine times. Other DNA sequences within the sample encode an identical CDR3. This CDR3 is CASSLGGNTEAFF. The CDR3, as DNA: TGCGCCAGCAGCTTGGGCGGGAACACTGAAGCTTTCTTT. V and J are TRBV5-1 and TRBJ1-1; D gene ambiguous. Germline CDR1 reads SGHRS; CDR2 reads YFSETQ. The V end was cut by 0 bases, the J end by 1 base, with 4 bases between. The CDR3 is made up of 13 amino acids.

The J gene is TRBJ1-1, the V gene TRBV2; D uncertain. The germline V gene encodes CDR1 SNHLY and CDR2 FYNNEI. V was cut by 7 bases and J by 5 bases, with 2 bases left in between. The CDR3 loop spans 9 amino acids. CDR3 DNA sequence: TGTGCCAGCAAGACTGAAGCTTTCTTT. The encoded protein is CASKTEAFF.

The CDR3 sequence: CASGLAAYNEQFF. The CDR3, as DNA: TGTGCCAGCGGACTAGCGGCTTACAATGAGCAGTTCTTC. This chain uses TRBV2 with TRBJ2-1, with 10 bases aligning to TRBD2. The V gene's germline CDR1 is SNHLY and CDR2 FYNNEI. After removal of 8 bases from V and 4 bases from J, the junction contained 2 bases not matched to a gene. The CDR3 is 13 residues long.

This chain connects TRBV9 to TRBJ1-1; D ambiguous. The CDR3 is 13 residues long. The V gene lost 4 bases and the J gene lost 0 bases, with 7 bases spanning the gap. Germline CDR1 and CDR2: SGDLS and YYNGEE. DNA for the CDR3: TGTGCCAGCAGCCTGGCCATGAACACTGAAGCTTTCTTT. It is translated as CASSLAMNTEAFF.

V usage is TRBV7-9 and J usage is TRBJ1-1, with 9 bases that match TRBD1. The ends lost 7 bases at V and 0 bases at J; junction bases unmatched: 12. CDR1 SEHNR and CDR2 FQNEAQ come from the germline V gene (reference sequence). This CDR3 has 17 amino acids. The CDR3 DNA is TGTGCCAGCATCAAGGACGGGACAGGGATCATGAACACTGAAGCTTTCTTT. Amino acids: CASIKDGTGIMNTEAFF.

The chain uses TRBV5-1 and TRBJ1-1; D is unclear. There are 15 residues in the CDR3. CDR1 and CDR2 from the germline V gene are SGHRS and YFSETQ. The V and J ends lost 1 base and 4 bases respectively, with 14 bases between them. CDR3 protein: CASSLRTGYSTEAFF. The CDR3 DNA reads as TGCGCCAGCAGCTTGCGAACGGGGTATAGCACTGAAGCTTTCTTT.

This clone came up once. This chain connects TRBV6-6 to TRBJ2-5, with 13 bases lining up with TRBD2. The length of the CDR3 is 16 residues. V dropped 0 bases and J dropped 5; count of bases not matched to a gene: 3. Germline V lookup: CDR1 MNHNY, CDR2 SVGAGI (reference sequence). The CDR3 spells CASSYSTSGGRETQYF. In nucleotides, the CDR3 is TGTGCCAGCAGTTACTCGACTAGCGGGGGGCGGGAGACCCAGTACTTC.

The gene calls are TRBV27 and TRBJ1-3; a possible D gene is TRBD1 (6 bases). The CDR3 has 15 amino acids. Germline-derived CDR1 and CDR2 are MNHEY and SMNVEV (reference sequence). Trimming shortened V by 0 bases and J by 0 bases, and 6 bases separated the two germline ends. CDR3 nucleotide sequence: TGTGCCAGCAGTTTATCAGGGGGCTCTGGAAACACCATATATTTT. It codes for CASSLSGGSGNTIYF.

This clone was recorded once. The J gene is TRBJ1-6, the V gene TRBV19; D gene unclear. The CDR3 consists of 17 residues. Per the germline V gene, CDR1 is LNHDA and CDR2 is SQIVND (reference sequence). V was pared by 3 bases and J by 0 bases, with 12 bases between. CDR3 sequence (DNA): TGTGCCAGTAGTATTGGGGAGCCGAGCTCCTATAATTCACCCCTCCACTTT. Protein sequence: CASSIGEPSSYNSPLHF.

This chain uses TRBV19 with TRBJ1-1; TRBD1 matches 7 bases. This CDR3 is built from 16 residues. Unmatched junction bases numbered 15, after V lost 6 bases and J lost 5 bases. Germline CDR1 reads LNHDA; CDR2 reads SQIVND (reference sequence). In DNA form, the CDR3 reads TGTGCCAGTAGCCCGGGACAGACTATACTGGGGACTGAAGCTTTCTTT. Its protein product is CASSPGQTILGTEAFF.

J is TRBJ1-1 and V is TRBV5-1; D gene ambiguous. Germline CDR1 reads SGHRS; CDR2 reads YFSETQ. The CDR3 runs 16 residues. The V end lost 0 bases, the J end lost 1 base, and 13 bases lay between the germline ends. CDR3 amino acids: CASSLEAVRSNTEAFF. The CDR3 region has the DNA TGCGCCAGCAGCTTGGAGGCCGTCAGGTCGAACACTGAAGCTTTCTTT.

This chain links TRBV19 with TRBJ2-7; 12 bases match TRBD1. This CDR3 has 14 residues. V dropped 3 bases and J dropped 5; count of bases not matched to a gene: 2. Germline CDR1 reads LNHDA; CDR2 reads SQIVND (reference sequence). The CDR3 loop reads CASSMGQGANEQYF. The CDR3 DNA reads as TGTGCCAGTAGTATGGGACAGGGGGCCAACGAGCAGTACTTC.

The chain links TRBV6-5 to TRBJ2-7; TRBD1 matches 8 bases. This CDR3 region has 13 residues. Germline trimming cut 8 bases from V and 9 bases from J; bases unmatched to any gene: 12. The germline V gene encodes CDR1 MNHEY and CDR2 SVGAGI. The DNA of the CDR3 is TGTGCCAGCTATCAGACAGGGGCGAAAGTGCAGTACTTC. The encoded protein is CASYQTGAKVQYF.

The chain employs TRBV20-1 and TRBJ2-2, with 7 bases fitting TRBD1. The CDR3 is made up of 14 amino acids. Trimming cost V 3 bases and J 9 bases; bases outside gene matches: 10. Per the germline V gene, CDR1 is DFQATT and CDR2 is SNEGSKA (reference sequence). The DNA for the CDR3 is TGCAGTGCTAGTAAAACAGGGGCGACCAGGGAGCTGTTTTTT. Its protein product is CSASKTGATRELFF.